Listed below are T cell receptor beta chains from one sample, sequenced in a study of shared clonotypes between healthy human individuals. Sequencing used immunoSEQ multiplex PCR; TCRdb keeps in-frame clones, though not all of them. Here the sample spans roughly 2 million clones, about 94% being singletons. The sequenced sample consisted of naive CD4+ T cells sorted from blood. These receptors came from a man aged 18 to 29 in good health. The CDR3 runs from the conserved cysteine through the conserved F or W. Fields, in order: CDR3 DNA, CDR3 protein, J gene, V gene, clone size, D gene. D genes are given only for firm matches. Rows may omit the clone size; those that give it use once, few, many or a size class.

CDR3 DNA: TGTGCCAGCTCACTGGGACAGGGGGCTATCACCGGGGAGCTGTTTTTT
CDR3 protein: CASSLGQGAITGELFF
J gene: TRBJ2-2
V gene: TRBV18
clone size: .
D gene: TRBD1

CDR3 DNA: TGTGCCAGCAGCTTCCCCGGGACTAGCGGGATAGAGGCCCAGTACTTC
CDR3 protein: CASSFPGTSGIEAQYF
J gene: TRBJ2-5
V gene: TRBV5-4
clone size: .
D gene: TRBD2

CDR3 DNA: TGTGCCAGCAGCTCAAAAGGCGAGCAGTACTTC
CDR3 protein: CASSSKGEQYF
J gene: TRBJ2-7
V gene: TRBV7-9
clone size: .
D gene: .

CDR3 DNA: TGTGCCAGTAGCCACAGGACTAGCGGGACCTACGAGCAGTACTTC
CDR3 protein: CASSHRTSGTYEQYF
J gene: TRBJ2-7
V gene: TRBV19
clone size: once
D gene: TRBD2

CDR3 DNA: TGCGCCAGCAGTGACAGCTCCTACGAGCAGTACTTC
CDR3 protein: CASSDSSYEQYF
J gene: TRBJ2-7
V gene: TRBV4-1
clone size: .
D gene: .

CDR3 DNA: TGTGCCAGCAGCGAATCCGGCACAGATACGCAGTATTTT
CDR3 protein: CASSESGTDTQYF
J gene: TRBJ2-3
V gene: TRBV14
clone size: .
D gene: .

CDR3 DNA: TGTGCCAGCAGCCACCCAGGGGTTGGTCAGCCCCAGCATTTT
CDR3 protein: CASSHPGVGQPQHF
J gene: TRBJ1-5
V gene: TRBV7-2
clone size: .
D gene: .

CDR3 DNA: TGTGCCTGGAGTGTACGGGACTACGAGCAGTACTTC
CDR3 protein: CAWSVRDYEQYF
J gene: TRBJ2-7
V gene: TRBV30
clone size: .
D gene: .

CDR3 DNA: TGTGCCAGCAGCTTAGGCGGTTCCTATAATGAAAAACTGTTTTTT
CDR3 protein: CASSLGGSYNEKLFF
J gene: TRBJ1-4
V gene: TRBV7-2
clone size: .
D gene: .

CDR3 DNA: TGTGCCATCAGTGGGGACAGGGGGATCACTGAAGCTTTCTTT
CDR3 protein: CAISGDRGITEAFF
J gene: TRBJ1-1
V gene: TRBV10-3
clone size: .
D gene: TRBD1

CDR3 DNA: TGTGCCAGCCGGGATCCTACCTACGAGCAGTACTTC
CDR3 protein: CASRDPTYEQYF
J gene: TRBJ2-7
V gene: TRBV2
clone size: .
D gene: .

CDR3 DNA: TGTGCCAGCAGTTATACAGGGATCTCTGGGGCCAACGTCCTGACTTTC
CDR3 protein: CASSYTGISGANVLTF
J gene: TRBJ2-6
V gene: TRBV6-6
clone size: .
D gene: .

CDR3 DNA: TGTGCCAGCAGCTTGAAACAGGGATGGCACACTGAAGCTTTCTTT
CDR3 protein: CASSLKQGWHTEAFF
J gene: TRBJ1-1
V gene: TRBV7-9
clone size: .
D gene: .

CDR3 DNA: TGTGCCAGCAGCTTGGTGGATGGGGCAGGACGAAACATTCAGTACTTC
CDR3 protein: CASSLVDGAGRNIQYF
J gene: TRBJ2-4
V gene: TRBV5-8
clone size: .
D gene: .

CDR3 DNA: TGTGCCAGCAGTGACCCGGGAGAGCACGAGCAGTACTTC
CDR3 protein: CASSDPGEHEQYF
J gene: TRBJ2-7
V gene: TRBV2
clone size: .
D gene: .

CDR3 DNA: TGCGCCAGCAGCCCGGGACGGGAGAATTCACCCCTCCACTTT
CDR3 protein: CASSPGRENSPLHF
J gene: TRBJ1-6
V gene: TRBV5-1
clone size: .
D gene: .

CDR3 DNA: TGCGCCAGCAGCCCCCAAGGAGGCGGCCTCTCCTACGAGCAGTACTTC
CDR3 protein: CASSPQGGGLSYEQYF
J gene: TRBJ2-7
V gene: TRBV4-3
clone size: .
D gene: .

CDR3 DNA: TGTGCTAGTGGTTTTTCACTAGCGGGAGGAAGCTCCTACAATGAGCAGTTCTTC
CDR3 protein: CASGFSLAGGSSYNEQFF
J gene: TRBJ2-1
V gene: TRBV12-5
clone size: .
D gene: TRBD2

CDR3 DNA: TGTGCCAGCAAGGTTTACCACACAGATACGCAGTATTTT
CDR3 protein: CASKVYHTDTQYF
J gene: TRBJ2-3
V gene: TRBV27
clone size: .
D gene: .

CDR3 DNA: TGTGCCAGCAGTCGGGACAGTGGAGGGCATTTT
CDR3 protein: CASSRDSGGHF
J gene: TRBJ2-4
V gene: TRBV6-5
clone size: .
D gene: .

CDR3 DNA: TGTGCCTGGAGTATTGGAATGGCGGGAGCTTTCTTT
CDR3 protein: CAWSIGMAGAFF
J gene: TRBJ1-1
V gene: TRBV30
clone size: .
D gene: .

CDR3 DNA: TGTGCCAGCAGCTTGGACAGCTACTATGGCTACACCTTC
CDR3 protein: CASSLDSYYGYTF
J gene: TRBJ1-2
V gene: TRBV13
clone size: .
D gene: .

CDR3 DNA: TGTGCCAGCAGTTACTCACGGAGGGGTTACTACGAGCAGTACTTC
CDR3 protein: CASSYSRRGYYEQYF
J gene: TRBJ2-7
V gene: TRBV6-6
clone size: .
D gene: .

CDR3 DNA: TGTGCCAGCAGCCGGACAGGGTTGGGATATGGCTACACCTTC
CDR3 protein: CASSRTGLGYGYTF
J gene: TRBJ1-2
V gene: TRBV5-4
clone size: .
D gene: TRBD1

CDR3 DNA: TGTGCCAGCAGACCCACAGGGGGCTGGGGGAACACTGAAGCTTTCTTT
CDR3 protein: CASRPTGGWGNTEAFF
J gene: TRBJ1-1
V gene: TRBV5-4
clone size: .
D gene: TRBD1

CDR3 DNA: TGTGCCAGCAGCCAAGATGCAGGGACGAACTATGGCTACACCTTC
CDR3 protein: CASSQDAGTNYGYTF
J gene: TRBJ1-2
V gene: TRBV4-2
clone size: once
D gene: .

CDR3 DNA: TGTGCCAGCAGTTACCACGGGGAGGGCAATTCACCCCTCCACTTT
CDR3 protein: CASSYHGEGNSPLHF
J gene: TRBJ1-6
V gene: TRBV6-6
clone size: .
D gene: .

CDR3 DNA: TGTGCCAGCAGTTTAGGGAACACAGATACGCAGTATTTT
CDR3 protein: CASSLGNTDTQYF
J gene: TRBJ2-3
V gene: TRBV28
clone size: .
D gene: .

CDR3 DNA: TGTGCTGCCGCTCGGGACAGGGGAGCCTACGAGCAGTACTTC
CDR3 protein: CAAARDRGAYEQYF
J gene: TRBJ2-7
V gene: TRBV30
clone size: .
D gene: TRBD1

CDR3 DNA: TGCGCCAGCAGACCCGCCGGGACTAGCGGGGGCGAGCAGTACTTC
CDR3 protein: CASRPAGTSGGEQYF
J gene: TRBJ2-7
V gene: TRBV5-1
clone size: .
D gene: TRBD2

CDR3 DNA: TGTGCCAGAGGACAGGGCGAAGGGAATCAGCCCCAGCATTTT
CDR3 protein: CARGQGEGNQPQHF
J gene: TRBJ1-5
V gene: TRBV7-8
clone size: once
D gene: TRBD1

CDR3 DNA: TGTGCCAGCAGCTTAACAGGACAGCCCGGGCGGCCCCAGCATTTT
CDR3 protein: CASSLTGQPGRPQHF
J gene: TRBJ1-5
V gene: TRBV7-9
clone size: .
D gene: .

CDR3 DNA: TGTGCCAGCAGCCCCGACAGTGCCCTGATGAAGCAGTTCTTC
CDR3 protein: CASSPDSALMKQFF
J gene: TRBJ2-1
V gene: TRBV7-2
clone size: .
D gene: .

CDR3 DNA: TGTGCCAGCAGCTCCGGGACGGGCCTTGGAGGCTACACCTTC
CDR3 protein: CASSSGTGLGGYTF
J gene: TRBJ1-2
V gene: TRBV7-2
clone size: .
D gene: .

CDR3 DNA: TGTGCCAGCAGAAGAGAAGAGACCCAGTACTTC
CDR3 protein: CASRREETQYF
J gene: TRBJ2-5
V gene: TRBV7-9
clone size: .
D gene: .

CDR3 DNA: TGTGCCAGCAGTTATCGGACAGGTCTGGGGGAAAAACTGTTTTTT
CDR3 protein: CASSYRTGLGEKLFF
J gene: TRBJ1-4
V gene: TRBV6-6
clone size: .
D gene: TRBD1

CDR3 DNA: TGTGCCAGCAGTGGTGGCTATGGCTACACCTTC
CDR3 protein: CASSGGYGYTF
J gene: TRBJ1-2
V gene: TRBV6-1
clone size: .
D gene: .